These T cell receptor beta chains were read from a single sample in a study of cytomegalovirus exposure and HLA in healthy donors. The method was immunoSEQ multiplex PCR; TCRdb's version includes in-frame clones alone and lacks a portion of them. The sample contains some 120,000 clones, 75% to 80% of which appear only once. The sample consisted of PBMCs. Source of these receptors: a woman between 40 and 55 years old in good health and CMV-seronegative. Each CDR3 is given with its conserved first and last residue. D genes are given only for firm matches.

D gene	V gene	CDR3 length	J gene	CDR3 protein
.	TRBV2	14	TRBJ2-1	CASSEEAGNNEQFF
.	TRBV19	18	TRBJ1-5	CASSMVRAGWDSNQPQHF
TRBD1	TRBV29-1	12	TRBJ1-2	CSVLTGSYGYTF
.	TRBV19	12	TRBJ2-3	CASMEGDYTQYF
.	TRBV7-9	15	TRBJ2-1	CASSLGETLYNEQFF
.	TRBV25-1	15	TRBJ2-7	CASSQSHTGTYEQYF
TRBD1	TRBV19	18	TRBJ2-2	CASSIGYGTGAYTGELFF
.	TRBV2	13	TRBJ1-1	CASRMTADREAFF
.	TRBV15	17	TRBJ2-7	CATSRDRPTISSYEQYF
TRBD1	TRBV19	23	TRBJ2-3	CARKSPGQVALGEWILGTDTQYF
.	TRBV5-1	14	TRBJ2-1	CASSLVSTQDEQFF
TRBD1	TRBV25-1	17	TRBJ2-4	CASNSGQHGLAKNSQYF
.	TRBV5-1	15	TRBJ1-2	CASSLVARGVDGYTF
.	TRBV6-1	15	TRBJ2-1	CASSEGQSSYNEQFF
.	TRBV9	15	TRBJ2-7	CASSVAGLANYEQYF
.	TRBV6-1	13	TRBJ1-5	CASSYRTDQPQHF
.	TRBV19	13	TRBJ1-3	CASVSVSGNTIYF